These 13 T cell receptor beta chains share one sample of origin, sequenced in a study of blood T cells in healthy people across ages. Then a second PCR, running about 6 to 12 cycles, was carried out with a sample-barcoded 5' primer and a J-beta primer mix. One entry per CDR3 protein results from TCRdb running MiXCR on the 5' RACE reads. The data hold some 1.4 million distinct CDR3 sequences, with roughly 40% observed a single time. Sequenced input: blood. The receptor source for this set is a woman under 30 in good health.

This clonotype has a handful of counts. V is TRBV3-1 and J is TRBJ1-1; 9 bases map to TRBD1. V dropped 8 bases and J dropped 7; count of bases not matched to a gene: 8. Germline CDR1 and CDR2: LGHDT and YNNKEL (reference sequence). The CDR3 has 13 amino acids. The CDR3 bases are TGTGCCAGCTTAACACAGGGGGCTGGTGAAGCTTTCTTT. It encodes CASLTQGAGEAFF.

The chain carries TRBV20-1 and TRBJ2-7; no firm D call. The CDR3 extends over 11 amino acids. Trimming cost V 5 bases and J 3 bases, with 8 bases left between them. CDR1 and CDR2 (germline): DFQATT, SNEGSKA (reference sequence). This CDR3 reads CSAAQIYEQYF. CDR3 nucleotides: TGCAGTGCTGCCCAAATCTACGAGCAGTACTTC.

The chain employs TRBV20-1 and TRBJ2-1, with D uncertain. This CDR3 comprises 13 residues. V gave up 5 bases and J gave up 4 bases, with 12 bases separating them. Per germline, CDR1 DFQATT and CDR2 SNEGSKA (reference sequence). DNA for the CDR3: TGCAGTGCTGAAAGGACCGTGTACAATGAGCAGTTCTTC. Its protein is CSAERTVYNEQFF.

The chain couples TRBV4-1 to TRBJ2-5; 8 nucleotides line up with TRBD1. The CDR3 is 14 residues long. Germline-derived CDR1 and CDR2 are MGHRA and YSYEKL. The V gene end was trimmed by 4 bases and the J gene end by 11 bases; junction bases not matched to a gene: 12. The CDR3 spells CASSPEAGGGEQYF. In DNA form, the CDR3 reads TGCGCCAGCAGCCCCGAGGCAGGGGGCGGTGAGCAGTACTTC.

The gene calls are TRBV9 and TRBJ2-1, with D perhaps given as TRBD1 or TRBD2 (5 bases each). V was shortened by 4 bases and J by 9 bases, with 17 bases between the two germline ends. The CDR3 covers 14 residues. Germline values: CDR1 SGDLS, CDR2 YYNGEE. In DNA form, the CDR3 reads TGTGCCAGCAGCCCCAGCGGACACGCCAGTGAGCAGTTCTTC. Residues: CASSPSGHASEQFF.

The V call is TRBV7-9, the J call TRBJ1-2; 11 nucleotides align to TRBD1. The germline V gene encodes CDR1 SEHNR and CDR2 FQNEAQ (reference sequence). The CDR3 is 14 amino acids. V was pared by 5 bases and J by 7 bases, with 6 bases of the junction left unmatched. The CDR3 region is CASSASGTGGGYTF. CDR3 in DNA: TGTGCCAGCAGCGCATCCGGGACAGGGGGTGGCTACACCTTC.

This chain connects TRBV13 to TRBJ2-1; 8 nucleotides line up with TRBD1. CDR1 and CDR2 (germline): PRHDT, FYEKMQ (reference sequence). The CDR3 is 15 residues long. The trim removed 6 bases at V and 10 bases at J, leaving 14 bases unmatched. CDR3 region: CASSQGANQLSEQFF. For the CDR3, the DNA is TGTGCCAGCAGTCAGGGGGCTAATCAACTAAGCGAGCAGTTCTTC.

This clonotype was detected a few times. V usage is TRBV11-2 and J usage is TRBJ2-6; D call uncertain. V was pared by 5 bases and J by 4 bases, with 9 bases between. Germline V lookup: CDR1 SGHAT, CDR2 FQNNGV. The CDR3 is 14 amino acids. The CDR3 DNA follows: TGTGCCAGCAGCGCCCTATCCGGGGCCAACGTCCTGACTTTC. Protein sequence: CASSALSGANVLTF. The entire variable domain, with the rest obtained from reference TRBV11-2 and TRBJ2-6, is as follows: EAGVAQSPRYKIIEKRQSVAFWCNPISGHATLYWYQQILGQGPKLLIQFQNNGVVDDSQLPKDRFSAERLKGVDSTLKIQPAKLEDSAVYLCASSALSGANVLTFGAGSRLTVL.

The chain recombines TRBV28 with TRBJ1-2, with 8 bases that match TRBD1. CDR1 MDHEN and CDR2 SYDVKM come from the germline V gene. The CDR3 has 15 amino acids. Unmatched junction bases numbered 5, after V lost 5 bases and J lost 0 bases. The CDR3: CASSRQGTSNYGYTF. CDR3 in DNA: TGTGCCAGCAGTAGACAGGGGACCTCTAACTATGGCTACACCTTC.

This clonotype was detected a few times. The rearrangement joins TRBV29-1 to TRBJ2-2; the D is unclear. Germline CDR1 reads SQVTM; CDR2 reads ANQGSEA. This CDR3 is built from 12 residues. The CDR3 reads CSVPQNTGELFF. CDR3 bases: TGCAGTGTTCCACAGAACACCGGGGAGCTGTTTTTT.

This chain links TRBV28 with TRBJ1-1; 7 bases are shared with TRBD1. This CDR3 has 15 amino acids. V dropped 5 bases and J dropped 0; count of bases not matched to a gene: 6. Germline V gene sequence: CDR1 MDHEN, CDR2 SYDVKM. In nucleotides, the CDR3 is TGTGCCAGCAGTACCTGGACAGGCTTGAACACTGAAGCTTTCTTT. This gives the protein CASSTWTGLNTEAFF.

J is TRBJ2-5 and V is TRBV5-1, with D perhaps matching TRBD2 (7 bases). The germline V and J ends were trimmed by 4 bases and 11 bases, with 24 bases remaining between them. This CDR3 has 15 residues. In germline, CDR1 is SGHRS, CDR2 YFSETQ. CDR3 bases: TGCGCCAGCAGCCCCGGACTAGGGACATTGAATGAGCAGTACTTC. The encoded protein is CASSPGLGTLNEQYF.

This clonotype was seen just once. The chain links TRBV10-1 to TRBJ2-3; possibly TRBD2 for D (7 bases). The CDR3 length is 14 residues. Germline V CDR1 and CDR2: WNHNN, SYGVQD (reference sequence). CDR3 sequence (DNA): TGCGCGAAACACTGGCGGGGGCTCACAGATACGCAGTATTTT. Encoded protein: CAKHWRGLTDTQYF.